This record covers a single T cell receptor beta chain. Its target is not known. The data originate from a study of T cell clones after liver transplantation. Study observations and caveats: Low donor cell numbers restricted donor-reactive repertoire measurement in two subjects.

The CDR3 is 13 residues long. Germline V gives CDR1 MNHNS, CDR2 SASEGT. V dropped 5 bases and J dropped 4 bases, with 9 bases sitting between them. Produced via immunoSEQ multiplex PCR; TCRdb's table is partial and in-frame only. The data hold 60,000 or so clones, with about 70% observed a single time. Sequencing was performed on CD4+ T cells from blood, taken before liver transplant. The TCR originated in a human donor who received a liver transplant. The J gene is TRBJ1-5, the V gene TRBV6-1; possibly TRBD1 for D (5 bases). CDR3 in amino acids: CASSSRENQPQHF. CDR3 in DNA: TGTGCCAGCAGTTCCAGGGAAAATCAGCCCCAGCATTTT.